These 11 T cell receptor beta chains originate from one sample sequenced in a study of CD8 T cells in Susac syndrome. RNA totalling 0.5 to 1 ug underwent reverse transcription with random hexamers. MiXCR, applied by TCRdb to the immunoSEQ multiplex PCR reads, yields one record per CDR3 protein. The table includes 100,000 to 150,000 distinct CDR3 sequences, more than 80% detected once. Sequences were obtained from CD8+ T cells from PBMCs. The receptors were sampled from a human donor with multiple sclerosis.

DNA of the CDR3: TGCAGCGTTGGTCGACTAGCGGGAGAGGGCACAGATACGCAGTATTTT. Its translation is CSVGRLAGEGTDTQYF. The chain is built from TRBV29-1 and TRBJ2-3; 12 bases map to TRBD2. CDR3 size: 16 residues. From germline, CDR1 is SQVTM and CDR2 ANQGSEA. Trimming removed 4 bases from V and 1 base from J; junction bases left unmatched: 6.

J is TRBJ1-2 and V is TRBV9, with D possibly matching TRBD1 (5 bases). CDR3 length: 16 amino acids. Deletions cut 3 bases from V and 3 bases from J, with 18 bases between. Germline V CDR1 and CDR2: SGDLS, YYNGEE. The CDR3 DNA reads as TGTGCCAGCAGCGGTAGCCGTGCGGGCAGGGACTATGGCTACACCTTC. Translation gives CASSGSRAGRDYGYTF.

This chain uses TRBV7-8 with TRBJ2-7; tentative D call: TRBD2 (6 bases). Germline V lookup: CDR1 SGHVS, CDR2 FQNEAQ. The CDR3 contains 15 residues. V lost 2 bases and J lost 2, with 13 bases in between. Written as DNA, the CDR3 is TGTGCCAGCAGCTTACGGGGGTCTTCCACCTACGAGCAGTACTTC. It yields the protein CASSLRGSSTYEQYF.

The rearrangement links TRBV7-9 to TRBJ2-1; D ambiguous. The germline gives CDR1 SEHNR, CDR2 FQNEAQ (reference sequence). This CDR3 is 15 amino acids long. V lost 2 bases, J lost 5 bases, and 13 bases lay in between. CDR3 amino acids: CASSLTVGANNEQFF. CDR3 nucleotides: TGTGCCAGCAGCTTAACAGTGGGTGCTAACAATGAGCAGTTCTTC.

The chain uses TRBV4-1 and TRBJ2-1, with 7 bases that match TRBD1. With 0 bases clipped from V and 9 bases from J, the junction kept 8 bases outside the gene matches. The CDR3 extends over 15 amino acids. Germline CDR1 is MGHRA and CDR2 is YSYEKL. CDR3 loop: CASSQDREQGCEQFF. In nucleotides, the CDR3 is TGCGCCAGCAGCCAAGATCGGGAACAGGGGTGTGAGCAGTTCTTC.

V usage is TRBV6-6 and J usage is TRBJ2-7; no definite D call. This CDR3 region has 11 residues. V was shortened by 2 bases and J by 5 bases, with 4 bases between the two germline ends. CDR1 MNHNY and CDR2 SVGAGI come from the germline V gene (reference sequence). This chain's CDR3 is CASSYHDEQYV. The DNA of the CDR3 is TGTGCCAGCAGTTACCACGACGAGCAGTACGTC.

CDR3 DNA: TGCAGCGTCGTGAATACTAGCGGGGAGAGCTCCTACGAGCAGTACGTC. Translation: CSVVNTSGESSYEQYV. The J gene is TRBJ2-7, the V gene TRBV29-1; 10 bases are shared with TRBD2. The CDR3 totals 16 residues. Germline CDR1 and CDR2: SQVTM and ANQGSEA. J was trimmed by 0 bases and V by 6 bases; bases with no gene match: 11.

The chain is built from TRBV15 and TRBJ1-6; a weak D match, TRBD1 (6 bases). Germline CDR1 reads LNHNV; CDR2 reads YYDKDF (reference sequence). There are 13 residues in the CDR3. Between the trimmed V and J ends, which lost 7 bases and 15 bases, there was a span of 19 bases. As DNA, the CDR3 is TGTGCCACCACCCGAGACAGGTCGAAATACCTCCACTTT. Translation gives CATTRDRSKYLHF.

V usage is TRBV10-3 and J usage is TRBJ1-2; D might be TRBD1 (5 bases). The CDR3 has 14 amino acids. Germline lookup yields CDR1 ENHRY and CDR2 SYGVKD. The germline V and J ends were trimmed by 4 bases and 1 base, with 10 bases remaining between them. The CDR3 sequence: CAISVGGDNYGYTF. CDR3 in DNA: TGTGCCATCAGTGTCGGAGGGGATAACTATGGCTACACCTTC.

On this clonotype: The germline gene is not matched at one end of the junction; a read error may be the cause. The chain carries TRBV9 and TRBJ2-3; 13 nucleotides line up with TRBD2. CDR1 is SGDLS and CDR2 is YYNGEE in the germline V gene. This CDR3 spans 12 amino acids. CDR3 sequence (DNA): TGTGCCAGCAGCGGGACTAGCGGGGGCCCCCATTTT. Residues: CASSGTSGGPHF.

This clonotype was observed once. The rearrangement uses TRBV29-1 and TRBJ2-1; D gene uncertain. V lost 7 bases, J lost 7 bases, and 11 bases lay in between. The germline CDR1 and CDR2 sequences are SQVTM and ANQGSEA. The CDR3 has 11 residues. The CDR3, as DNA: TGCAGCGACCATGGACCGAATGAGCAGTTCTTC. It specifies CSDHGPNEQFF.